A selection of T cell receptor beta chains follows, all from one sample in a study of blood T cell repertoires in COVID-19. Profiled with immunoSEQ multiplex PCR; TCRdb holds only in-frame clones, not every one. This repertoire shows about 210,000 clones, 80% found once; its top ten account for roughly 6.7%. The specimen was peripheral blood. The receptor set was obtained from a man in his sixties with acute or convalescent COVID-19. Both conserved end residues are part of each CDR3. The order of the fields is V gene, J gene, D gene, CDR3 length, clone size, CDR3 DNA, CDR3 protein. The D gene is left open where the match is weak. Not every row has a clone size; where given, it reads once, few, many or a size class.

v_call: TRBV4-1; j_call: TRBJ1-2; d_call: TRBD1; cdr3_length: 15; clone_size: .; cdr3_nt: TGCGCCAGCAGCCAAGACAGGGGGCCCCTCTATGGCTACACCTTC; cdr3_aa: CASSQDRGPLYGYTF
v_call: TRBV11-2; j_call: TRBJ1-1; d_call: .; cdr3_length: 15; clone_size: .; cdr3_nt: TGTGCCAGCAGCTTAGATGGGGAGTTCGGGACTGAAGCTTTCTTT; cdr3_aa: CASSLDGEFGTEAFF
v_call: TRBV3-1/TRBV3-2; j_call: TRBJ2-3; d_call: .; cdr3_length: 15; clone_size: .; cdr3_nt: TGTGCCAGCAGCCAAGCTGGCGGGGTGACAGATACGCAGTATTTT; cdr3_aa: CASSQAGGVTDTQYF
v_call: TRBV5-1; j_call: TRBJ1-1; d_call: .; cdr3_length: 14; clone_size: few; cdr3_nt: TGCGCCAGCAGCTTAGGGGGTATGAACACTGAAGCTTTCTTT; cdr3_aa: CASSLGGMNTEAFF
v_call: TRBV7-2; j_call: TRBJ2-5; d_call: TRBD2; cdr3_length: 13; clone_size: .; cdr3_nt: TGTGCCAGCAGCCGGGGGGGGGAAGAGACCCAGTACTTC; cdr3_aa: CASSRGGEETQYF
v_call: TRBV24-1; j_call: TRBJ2-2; d_call: TRBD1; cdr3_length: 15; clone_size: .; cdr3_nt: TGTGCCACCAGTGACCGGACGACAGGGCTCGGGGAGCTGTTTTTT; cdr3_aa: CATSDRTTGLGELFF
v_call: TRBV19; j_call: TRBJ1-2; d_call: TRBD1; cdr3_length: 14; clone_size: .; cdr3_nt: TGTGCCAGTAGTCCGGACAGGGGGAGCTATGGCTACACCTTC; cdr3_aa: CASSPDRGSYGYTF
v_call: TRBV5-6; j_call: TRBJ1-6; d_call: TRBD1; cdr3_length: 13; clone_size: .; cdr3_nt: TGTGCCAGCAGAAACAGGGGTGATTCACCCCTCCACTTT; cdr3_aa: CASRNRGDSPLHF
v_call: TRBV30; j_call: TRBJ1-5; d_call: .; cdr3_length: 15; clone_size: once; cdr3_nt: TGTGCCTGGAGTGGGAAGGGGATAAGCAATCAGCCCCAGCATTTT; cdr3_aa: CAWSGKGISNQPQHF
v_call: TRBV12-3/TRBV12-4; j_call: TRBJ2-1; d_call: .; cdr3_length: 12; clone_size: .; cdr3_nt: TGTGCCAGCAGTTCGACTAGAAATGAGCAGTTCTTC; cdr3_aa: CASSSTRNEQFF
v_call: TRBV19; j_call: TRBJ2-6; d_call: .; cdr3_length: 14; clone_size: .; cdr3_nt: TGTGCCAGTAGGCAGCGCTCTGGGGCCAACGTCCTGACTTTC; cdr3_aa: CASRQRSGANVLTF
v_call: TRBV6-5; j_call: TRBJ1-3; d_call: TRBD1; cdr3_length: 15; clone_size: .; cdr3_nt: TGTGCCAGCATACAGGGGACCTTCTCTGGAAACACCATATATTTT; cdr3_aa: CASIQGTFSGNTIYF
v_call: TRBV27; j_call: TRBJ2-5; d_call: .; cdr3_length: 14; clone_size: .; cdr3_nt: TGTGCCAGCAGCCCGGGACTCGGCTTAGAGACCCAGTACTTC; cdr3_aa: CASSPGLGLETQYF
v_call: TRBV2; j_call: TRBJ1-4; d_call: TRBD1; cdr3_length: 16; clone_size: .; cdr3_nt: TGTGCCAGCAGTGGAGGGACAGGGGAAATAAATGAAAAACTGTTTTTT; cdr3_aa: CASSGGTGEINEKLFF
v_call: TRBV27; j_call: TRBJ2-7; d_call: .; cdr3_length: 13; clone_size: once; cdr3_nt: TGTGCCAGCAGTTTCATCCAGGGCCACGAGCAGTACTTC; cdr3_aa: CASSFIQGHEQYF
v_call: TRBV9; j_call: TRBJ1-6; d_call: .; cdr3_length: 16; clone_size: .; cdr3_nt: TGTGCCAGCAGCGTAGGGGGAGGGCCCGACCTTGGGGCCCTCCACTTT; cdr3_aa: CASSVGGGPDLGALHF
v_call: TRBV18; j_call: TRBJ2-7; d_call: TRBD1; cdr3_length: 15; clone_size: .; cdr3_nt: TGTGCCAGCTCACCATTCTCAGGGGGTACCTACGAGCAGTACTTC; cdr3_aa: CASSPFSGGTYEQYF
v_call: TRBV4-3; j_call: TRBJ2-6; d_call: .; cdr3_length: 16; clone_size: .; cdr3_nt: TGCGCCAGCAGCCAAGATTTGAGGGCTGGGGCCAACGTCCTGACTTTC; cdr3_aa: CASSQDLRAGANVLTF
v_call: TRBV11-3; j_call: TRBJ2-1; d_call: TRBD2; cdr3_length: 16; clone_size: .; cdr3_nt: TGTGCCAGCAGCTTAGATCCGGGGGGGTCTCGGGATGAGCAGTTCTTC; cdr3_aa: CASSLDPGGSRDEQFF
v_call: TRBV2; j_call: TRBJ2-3; d_call: TRBD2; cdr3_length: 16; clone_size: .; cdr3_nt: TGTGCCAGCAGTTCTGGACTAGCGGGGATATCAGATACGCAGTATTTT; cdr3_aa: CASSSGLAGISDTQYF
v_call: TRBV10-3; j_call: TRBJ2-1; d_call: .; cdr3_length: 14; clone_size: .; cdr3_nt: TGTGCCATCAGTAGCAAGGCAGGGGACAATGAGCAGTTCTTC; cdr3_aa: CAISSKAGDNEQFF
v_call: TRBV5-6; j_call: TRBJ1-4; d_call: .; cdr3_length: 15; clone_size: .; cdr3_nt: TGTGCCAGCAGCTTGTTTGGGGGCTTAAATGAAAAACTGTTTTTT; cdr3_aa: CASSLFGGLNEKLFF
v_call: TRBV11-2; j_call: TRBJ2-5; d_call: .; cdr3_length: 13; clone_size: .; cdr3_nt: TGTGCCAGCAGAATTATAAAAAAAGAGACCCAGTACTTC; cdr3_aa: CASRIIKKETQYF
v_call: TRBV11-2; j_call: TRBJ1-1; d_call: TRBD1; cdr3_length: 13; clone_size: .; cdr3_nt: TGTGCCAGCAGCTTCCGGGACAGTAGTGAAGCTTTCTTT; cdr3_aa: CASSFRDSSEAFF
v_call: TRBV4-3; j_call: TRBJ2-1; d_call: .; cdr3_length: 14; clone_size: few; cdr3_nt: TGCGCCAGCAGCCAAGGCAGGGGTGGCAATGAGCAGTTCTTC; cdr3_aa: CASSQGRGGNEQFF
v_call: TRBV7-9; j_call: TRBJ2-7; d_call: TRBD1; cdr3_length: 14; clone_size: few; cdr3_nt: TGTGCCAGCACCGCGACAGGGGGCGTTTACGAGCAGTACTTC; cdr3_aa: CASTATGGVYEQYF
v_call: TRBV7-8; j_call: TRBJ2-5; d_call: .; cdr3_length: 15; clone_size: few; cdr3_nt: TGTGCCAGCAGCCGCGCAGGGGAGTGGGGAGAGACCCAGTACTTC; cdr3_aa: CASSRAGEWGETQYF
v_call: TRBV15; j_call: TRBJ1-3; d_call: .; cdr3_length: 13; clone_size: once; cdr3_nt: TGTGCCACCAGCAGGTCCAGTGGAAACACCATATATTTT; cdr3_aa: CATSRSSGNTIYF
v_call: TRBV18; j_call: TRBJ2-7; d_call: .; cdr3_length: 17; clone_size: .; cdr3_nt: TGTGCCAGCTCACCGACCGCCGACAGGCGAAGCTCCTACGAGCAGTACTTC; cdr3_aa: CASSPTADRRSSYEQYF
v_call: TRBV7-9; j_call: TRBJ2-5; d_call: TRBD2; cdr3_length: 15; clone_size: .; cdr3_nt: TGTGCCAGCAGTTTACACTTTAGCGGGGGAGAGACCCAGTACTTC; cdr3_aa: CASSLHFSGGETQYF
v_call: TRBV4-1; j_call: TRBJ1-5; d_call: TRBD1; cdr3_length: 15; clone_size: few; cdr3_nt: TGCGCCAGCAGCCAACGGACAGGTGACAATCAGCCCCAGCATTTT; cdr3_aa: CASSQRTGDNQPQHF
v_call: TRBV19; j_call: TRBJ1-5; d_call: .; cdr3_length: 14; clone_size: .; cdr3_nt: TGTGCCAGTAGTATTGGAGAGGCCGGGGAGCCCCAGCATTTT; cdr3_aa: CASSIGEAGEPQHF
v_call: TRBV2; j_call: TRBJ1-2; d_call: .; cdr3_length: 11; clone_size: .; cdr3_nt: TGTGCCAGCAACCGGGACTATGGCTACACCTTC; cdr3_aa: CASNRDYGYTF
v_call: TRBV11-1; j_call: TRBJ1-3; d_call: .; cdr3_length: 16; clone_size: .; cdr3_nt: TGTGCCAGCAGCTTAATGGTTGCCGGAGACGGAAACACCATATATTTT; cdr3_aa: CASSLMVAGDGNTIYF
v_call: TRBV7-2; j_call: TRBJ2-3; d_call: TRBD1; cdr3_length: 13; clone_size: few; cdr3_nt: TGTGCCAGCAGCATCAACAGGGGTGATACGCAGTATTTT; cdr3_aa: CASSINRGDTQYF
v_call: TRBV9; j_call: TRBJ2-5; d_call: .; cdr3_length: 15; clone_size: .; cdr3_nt: TGTGCCAGCAGCGTATTTAGGGGGGGTGAAGAGACCCAGTACTTC; cdr3_aa: CASSVFRGGEETQYF
v_call: TRBV21-1; j_call: TRBJ1-5; d_call: .; cdr3_length: 16; clone_size: .; cdr3_nt: TGTGCCAGCAGCACAAAGCGGACAGGGGAACAACGGCCCCAGCATTTT; cdr3_aa: CASSTKRTGEQRPQHF
v_call: TRBV6-5; j_call: TRBJ2-7; d_call: TRBD1; cdr3_length: 15; clone_size: once; cdr3_nt: TGTGCCAGCAGACCCGGACAGGCAAGCTCCTACGAGCAGTACTTC; cdr3_aa: CASRPGQASSYEQYF
v_call: TRBV4-2; j_call: TRBJ2-1; d_call: TRBD2; cdr3_length: 16; clone_size: .; cdr3_nt: TGTGCCAGCAGCCTCTCAGCGGGGGTTAAGGAGAATGAGCAGTTCTTC; cdr3_aa: CASSLSAGVKENEQFF
v_call: TRBV12-5; j_call: TRBJ1-2; d_call: .; cdr3_length: 16; clone_size: .; cdr3_nt: TGTGCTAGTGGTTTGGTACGTGGCAGACTTAACTATGGCTACACCTTC; cdr3_aa: CASGLVRGRLNYGYTF
v_call: TRBV5-1; j_call: TRBJ2-5; d_call: .; cdr3_length: 13; clone_size: .; cdr3_nt: TGCGCCAGCAGCTTGGTCGGGCAAGAGACCCAGTACTTC; cdr3_aa: CASSLVGQETQYF
v_call: TRBV7-9; j_call: TRBJ2-3; d_call: .; cdr3_length: 14; clone_size: .; cdr3_nt: TGTGCCAGCAGCGGCCGCGGGAGCACAGATACGCAGTATTTT; cdr3_aa: CASSGRGSTDTQYF
v_call: TRBV9; j_call: TRBJ2-3; d_call: .; cdr3_length: 14; clone_size: once; cdr3_nt: TGTGCCAGCAGCGTAGAAGGGAGGACAGATACGCAGTATTTT; cdr3_aa: CASSVEGRTDTQYF
v_call: TRBV10-1; j_call: TRBJ2-3; d_call: TRBD2; cdr3_length: 16; clone_size: .; cdr3_nt: TGCGCCAGCAGTCTAGCGGGAGGGCCGAGTACAGATACGCAGTATTTT; cdr3_aa: CASSLAGGPSTDTQYF
v_call: TRBV5-1; j_call: TRBJ1-1; d_call: .; cdr3_length: 14; clone_size: .; cdr3_nt: TGCGCCAGCAGCTTGACTACAGGGCTCACTGAAGCTTTCTTT; cdr3_aa: CASSLTTGLTEAFF
v_call: TRBV5-8; j_call: TRBJ1-2; d_call: .; cdr3_length: 15; clone_size: once; cdr3_nt: TGTGCCAGCAGCTTGTCCGCAGGGTTGTACTATGGCTACACCTTC; cdr3_aa: CASSLSAGLYYGYTF
v_call: TRBV5-1; j_call: TRBJ2-7; d_call: .; cdr3_length: 14; clone_size: few; cdr3_nt: TGCGCCAGCAGCTCAAAGGTGACAGGCAATGAGGAGTACTTC; cdr3_aa: CASSSKVTGNEEYF
v_call: TRBV6-4; j_call: TRBJ2-6; d_call: .; cdr3_length: 15; clone_size: .; cdr3_nt: TGTGCCAGCAGTGCGGACAGCTCTGGGGCCAACGTCCTGACTTTC; cdr3_aa: CASSADSSGANVLTF
v_call: TRBV7-9; j_call: TRBJ2-3; d_call: TRBD2; cdr3_length: 19; clone_size: .; cdr3_nt: TGTGCCAGCAGCTCCGGGTCTAGCGGGAGGAGTTGGTACACAGATACGCAGTATTTT; cdr3_aa: CASSSGSSGRSWYTDTQYF